This TCR beta chain was obtained from a study of identical twins' blood T cells. General study results and limits: Twins shared more top CDR3 clonotypes than unrelated donors did.

Germline V gives CDR1 DFQATT, CDR2 SNEGSKA (reference sequence). The CDR3 contains 14 residues. The germline V and J ends were trimmed by 4 bases and 1 base, with 10 bases remaining between them. TCRdb re-called the 5' RACE reads through MiXCR, storing one row per CDR3 protein. The sample records fewer than 450,000 distinct CDR3 sequences, around 30% being singletons. Points on this clonotype: Its antigen is unknown.

J is TRBJ2-2 and V is TRBV20-1; D unresolved. What was sequenced was PBMCs. The clonotype was recovered from a woman aged 18-55 years in good health. The CDR3 DNA reads TGCAGTGCTATTGGGTTAGAGAACACCGGGGAGCTGTTTTTT. Residues: CSAIGLENTGELFF.